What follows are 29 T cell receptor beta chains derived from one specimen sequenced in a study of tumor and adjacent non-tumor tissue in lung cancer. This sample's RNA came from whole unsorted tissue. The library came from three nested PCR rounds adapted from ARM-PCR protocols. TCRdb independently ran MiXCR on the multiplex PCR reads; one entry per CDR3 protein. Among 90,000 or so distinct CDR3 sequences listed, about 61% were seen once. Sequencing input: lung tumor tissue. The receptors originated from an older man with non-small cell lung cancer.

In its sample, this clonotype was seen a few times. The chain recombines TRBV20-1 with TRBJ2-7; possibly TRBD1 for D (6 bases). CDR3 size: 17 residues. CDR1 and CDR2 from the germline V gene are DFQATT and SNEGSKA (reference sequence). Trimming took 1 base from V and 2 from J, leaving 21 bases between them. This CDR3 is CSARARWYRQDTYEQYF. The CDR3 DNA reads TGCAGTGCTAGAGCCAGGTGGTACAGACAGGATACCTACGAGCAGTACTTC.

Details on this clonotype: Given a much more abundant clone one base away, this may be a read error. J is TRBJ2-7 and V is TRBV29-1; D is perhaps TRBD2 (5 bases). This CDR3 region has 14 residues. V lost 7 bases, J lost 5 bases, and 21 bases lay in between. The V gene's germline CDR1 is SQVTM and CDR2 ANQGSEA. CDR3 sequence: CSARGSASGHEQYF. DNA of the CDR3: TGCAGCGCCAGAGGGTCCGCAAGCGGCCACGAGCAGTACTTC.

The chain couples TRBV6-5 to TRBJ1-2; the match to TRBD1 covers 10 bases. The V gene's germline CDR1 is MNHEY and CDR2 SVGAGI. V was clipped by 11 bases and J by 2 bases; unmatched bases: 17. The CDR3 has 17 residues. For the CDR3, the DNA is TGTGCCGGCTGTTTACGGGGGACAGGGGCAGGGAACTATGGCTACACCTTC. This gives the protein CAGCLRGTGAGNYGYTF.

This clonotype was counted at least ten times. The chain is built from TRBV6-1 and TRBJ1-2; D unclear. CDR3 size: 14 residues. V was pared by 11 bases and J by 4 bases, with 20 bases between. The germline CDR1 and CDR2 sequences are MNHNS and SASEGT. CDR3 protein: CAAPSPGLLYGYTF. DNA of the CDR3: TGTGCCGCCCCCAGTCCTGGTCTCCTCTATGGCTACACCTTC.

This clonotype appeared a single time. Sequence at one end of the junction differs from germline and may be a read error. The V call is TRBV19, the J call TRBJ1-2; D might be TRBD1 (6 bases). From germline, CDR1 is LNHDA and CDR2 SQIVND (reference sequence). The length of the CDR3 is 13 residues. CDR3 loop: CVSSAGVGYGYTF. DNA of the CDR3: TGTGTCAGTAGCGCAGGGGTAGGCTATGGCTACACCTTC. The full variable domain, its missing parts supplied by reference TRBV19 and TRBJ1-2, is DGGITQSPKYLFRKEGQNVTLSCEQNLNHDAMYWYRQDPGQGLRLIYYSQIVNDFQKGDIAEGYSVSREKKESFPLTVTSAQKNPTAFYLCVSSAGVGYGYTFGSGTRLTVV.

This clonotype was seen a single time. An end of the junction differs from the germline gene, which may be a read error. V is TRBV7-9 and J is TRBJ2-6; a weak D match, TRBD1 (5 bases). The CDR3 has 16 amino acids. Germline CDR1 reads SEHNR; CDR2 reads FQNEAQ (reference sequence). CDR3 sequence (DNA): TGTACCAGCAGCTATACAGGCTTTGCTGGGGCCAACGTCCTGACTTTC. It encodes CTSSYTGFAGANVLTF.

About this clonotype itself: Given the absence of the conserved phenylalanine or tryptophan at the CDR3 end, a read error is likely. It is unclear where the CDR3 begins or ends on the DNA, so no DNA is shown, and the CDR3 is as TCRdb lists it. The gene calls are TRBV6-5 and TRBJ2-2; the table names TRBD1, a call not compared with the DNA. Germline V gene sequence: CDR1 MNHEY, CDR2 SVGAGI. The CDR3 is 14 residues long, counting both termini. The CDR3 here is CASSGQGASGELFL.

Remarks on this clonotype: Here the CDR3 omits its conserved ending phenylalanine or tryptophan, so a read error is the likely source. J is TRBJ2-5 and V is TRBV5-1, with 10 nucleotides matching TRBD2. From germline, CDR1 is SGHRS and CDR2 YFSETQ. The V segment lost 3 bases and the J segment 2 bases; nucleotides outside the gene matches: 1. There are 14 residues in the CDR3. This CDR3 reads CASSSAGGQETQYV. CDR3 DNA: TGCGCCAGCAGCTCAGCGGGGGGGCAAGAGACCCAGTACGTC.

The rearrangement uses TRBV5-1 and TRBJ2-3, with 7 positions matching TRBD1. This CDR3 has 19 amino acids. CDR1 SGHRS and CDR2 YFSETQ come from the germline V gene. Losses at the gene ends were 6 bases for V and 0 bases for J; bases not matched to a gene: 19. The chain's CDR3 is CASKGAASTKRTSTDTQYF. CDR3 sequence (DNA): TGCGCCAGCAAGGGGGCGGCTAGCACAAAGCGCACTAGCACAGATACGCAGTATTTT.

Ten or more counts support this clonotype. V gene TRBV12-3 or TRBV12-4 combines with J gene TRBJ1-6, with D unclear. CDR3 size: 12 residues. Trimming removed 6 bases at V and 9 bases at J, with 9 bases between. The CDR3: CASRTMSSPLHF. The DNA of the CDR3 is TGTGCCAGCAGAACCATGAGTTCACCCCTCCACTTT.

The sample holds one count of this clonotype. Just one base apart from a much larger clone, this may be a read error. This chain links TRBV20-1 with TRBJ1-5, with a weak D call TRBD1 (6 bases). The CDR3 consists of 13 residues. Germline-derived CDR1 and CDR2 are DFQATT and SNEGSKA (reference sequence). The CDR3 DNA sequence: TGCAATGCCGCCACAGGGCACAATCAGCCCCAGCATTTT. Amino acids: CNAATGHNQPQHF.

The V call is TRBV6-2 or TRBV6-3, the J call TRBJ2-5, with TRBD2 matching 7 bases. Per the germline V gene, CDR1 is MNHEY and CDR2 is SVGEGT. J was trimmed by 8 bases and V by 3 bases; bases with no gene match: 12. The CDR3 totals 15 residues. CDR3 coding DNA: TGTGCCAGCAGTTATGTTGGGACTACCGCTGAAACCCAGTACTTC. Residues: CASSYVGTTAETQYF.

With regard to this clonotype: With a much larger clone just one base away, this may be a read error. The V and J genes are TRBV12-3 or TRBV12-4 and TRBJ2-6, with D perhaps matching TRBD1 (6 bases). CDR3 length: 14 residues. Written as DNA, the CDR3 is TGTGCCAGCAGTTCCTTACTGGGGGCCAACGTCCAGACTTTC. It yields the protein CASSSLLGANVQTF.

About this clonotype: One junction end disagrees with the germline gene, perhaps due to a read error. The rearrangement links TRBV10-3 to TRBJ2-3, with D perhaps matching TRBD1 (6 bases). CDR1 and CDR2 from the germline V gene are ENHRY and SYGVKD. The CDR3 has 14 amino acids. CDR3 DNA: TGTGCCATCAGTGAGACTTGGGACACAAATACGCACTATTTT. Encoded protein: CAISETWDTNTHYF.

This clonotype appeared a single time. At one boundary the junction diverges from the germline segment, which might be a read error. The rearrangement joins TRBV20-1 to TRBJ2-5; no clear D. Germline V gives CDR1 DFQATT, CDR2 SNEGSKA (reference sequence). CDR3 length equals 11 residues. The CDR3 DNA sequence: TGCAGTGCTAGAGTGGTAGAGATCCAGCACTTC. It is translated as CSARVVEIQHF.

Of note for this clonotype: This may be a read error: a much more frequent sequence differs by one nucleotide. DNA for the CDR3: TGTGCCATCAGCCTAGCGGGAGGGTTCGGAAATATGCAGTATTTT. It encodes CAISLAGGFGNMQYF. The chain couples TRBV10-3 to TRBJ2-3; 12 nucleotides align to TRBD2. After removal of 6 bases from V and 11 bases from J, the junction contained 12 bases not matched to a gene. The CDR3 is made up of 15 amino acids. Germline CDR1 and CDR2: ENHRY and SYGVKD.

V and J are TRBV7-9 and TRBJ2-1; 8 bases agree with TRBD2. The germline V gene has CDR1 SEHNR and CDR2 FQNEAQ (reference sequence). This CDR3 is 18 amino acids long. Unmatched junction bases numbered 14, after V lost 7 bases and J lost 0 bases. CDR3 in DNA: TGTGCCAGCATCTCAGCAGGCGGCGCGGGGGGCTCCTACAATGAGCAGTTCTTC. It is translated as CASISAGGAGGSYNEQFF.

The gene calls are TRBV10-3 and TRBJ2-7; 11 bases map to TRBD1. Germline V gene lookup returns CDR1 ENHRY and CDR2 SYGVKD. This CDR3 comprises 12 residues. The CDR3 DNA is TGTGTCACGGGACAGGGGGTGTACAAGCAGTACTTC. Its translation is CVTGQGVYKQYF.

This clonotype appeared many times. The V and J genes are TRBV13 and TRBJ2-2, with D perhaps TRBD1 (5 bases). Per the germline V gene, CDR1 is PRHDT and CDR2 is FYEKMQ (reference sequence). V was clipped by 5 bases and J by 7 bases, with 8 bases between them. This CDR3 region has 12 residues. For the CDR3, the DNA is TGTGCCAGCAGCCGAAGGGGCGGGGAGCTGTTTTTT. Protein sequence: CASSRRGGELFF.

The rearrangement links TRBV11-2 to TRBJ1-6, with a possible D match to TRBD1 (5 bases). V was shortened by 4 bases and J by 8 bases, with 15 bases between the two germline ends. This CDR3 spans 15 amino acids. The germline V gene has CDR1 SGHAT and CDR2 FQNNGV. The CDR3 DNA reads TGTGCCAGCAGCTCCCTCCGGGACGGAGATTCACCCCTCCACTTT. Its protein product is CASSSLRDGDSPLHF.

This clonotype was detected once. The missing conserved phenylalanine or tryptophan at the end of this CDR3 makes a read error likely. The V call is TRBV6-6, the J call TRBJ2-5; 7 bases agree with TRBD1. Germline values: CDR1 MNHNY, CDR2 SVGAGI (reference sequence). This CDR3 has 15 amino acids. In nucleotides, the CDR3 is TGTGTCAGCAGCCACGCGAGGGGGCGAGGTGAGACCCAGTACTAC. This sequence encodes CVSSHARGRGETQYY.

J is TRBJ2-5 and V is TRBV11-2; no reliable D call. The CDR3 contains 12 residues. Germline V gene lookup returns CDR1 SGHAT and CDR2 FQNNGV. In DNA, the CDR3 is TGTACCACCACCCCGGGTCAAGAGACCCAGTACTTC. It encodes CTTTPGQETQYF.

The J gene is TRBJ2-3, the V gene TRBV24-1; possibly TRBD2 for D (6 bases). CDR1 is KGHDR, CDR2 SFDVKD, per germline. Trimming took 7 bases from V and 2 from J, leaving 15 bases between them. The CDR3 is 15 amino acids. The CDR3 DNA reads TGTGCCACCAGCCTCGGCGGGGATTTCACAGATACGCAGTATTTT. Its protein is CATSLGGDFTDTQYF.

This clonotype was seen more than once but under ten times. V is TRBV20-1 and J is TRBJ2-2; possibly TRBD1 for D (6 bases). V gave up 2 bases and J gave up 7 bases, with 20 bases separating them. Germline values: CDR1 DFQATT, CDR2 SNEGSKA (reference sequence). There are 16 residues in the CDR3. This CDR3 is CSARPISGGSYGELFF. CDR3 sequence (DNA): TGCAGTGCTAGACCGATTAGTGGGGGCTCCTACGGGGAGCTGTTTTTT.

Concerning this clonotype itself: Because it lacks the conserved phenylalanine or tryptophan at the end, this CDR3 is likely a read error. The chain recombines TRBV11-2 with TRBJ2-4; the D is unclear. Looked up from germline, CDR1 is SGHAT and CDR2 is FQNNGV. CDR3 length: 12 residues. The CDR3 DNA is TGTGCCAGCAGCTTGAACAAAAACTTTCAGTACATC. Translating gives CASSLNKNFQYI.

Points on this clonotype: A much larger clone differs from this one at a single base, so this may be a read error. The CDR3 sequence: CVSSLVERGLNNEQFF. The CDR3 region has the DNA TGTGTCAGCAGTTTAGTAGAGCGGGGGCTAAACAATGAGCAGTTCTTC. This rearrangement joins TRBV28 to TRBJ2-1, with 8 bases matching TRBD2. The CDR3 is made up of 16 amino acids. Germline lookup yields CDR1 MDHEN and CDR2 SYDVKM.

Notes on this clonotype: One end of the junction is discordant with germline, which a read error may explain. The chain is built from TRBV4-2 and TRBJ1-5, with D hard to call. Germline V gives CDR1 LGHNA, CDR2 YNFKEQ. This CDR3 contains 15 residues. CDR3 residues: CARSQAHSSNQPQHF. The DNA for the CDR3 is TGTGCCAGGAGCCAAGCACATAGTAGCAATCAGCCCCAGCATTTT.

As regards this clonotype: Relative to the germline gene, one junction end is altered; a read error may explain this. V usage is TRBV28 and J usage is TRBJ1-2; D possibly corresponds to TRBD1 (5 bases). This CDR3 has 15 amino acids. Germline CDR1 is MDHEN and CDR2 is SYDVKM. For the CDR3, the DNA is TGTACCAGCAGTCCTGGGGGAGGGACCAACTATGGCTACACCTTC. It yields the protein CTSSPGGGTNYGYTF.

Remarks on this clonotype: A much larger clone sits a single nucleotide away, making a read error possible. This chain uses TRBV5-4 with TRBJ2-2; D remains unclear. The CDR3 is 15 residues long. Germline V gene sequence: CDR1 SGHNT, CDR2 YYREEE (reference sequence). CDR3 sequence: CVSSLRRSHTGELFF. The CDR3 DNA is TGTGTCAGCAGCTTGAGGCGGTCTCACACCGGGGAGCTGTTTTTT.